Each of the 18 T cell receptor beta chains below was sequenced from the same sample in a study of T-cell reconstitution after alpha-beta-depleted transplantation in children. Preparation of the TCRbeta library used unique molecular identifiers. From the PCR reads, TCRdb called clonotypes with MiXCR, one entry per CDR3 protein. The sample has nearly 550,000 distinct CDR3 sequences; around 18% are singletons. The starting material was PBMCs from the stem cell graft donor, obtained from the stem cell graft. The receptors were gathered from a human donor who donated a stem cell graft to a child with acute lymphoblastic leukemia.

The chain combines TRBV4-2 with TRBJ2-7; TRBD1 matches at 10 bases. CDR3 length equals 14 residues. V was clipped by 3 bases and J by 6 bases; unmatched bases: 5. From germline, CDR1 is LGHNA and CDR2 YNFKEQ. In nucleotides, the CDR3 is TGTGCCAGCAGCCATCCCCGGACAGGGGGCGAGCAGTACTTC. Translated: CASSHPRTGGEQYF.

In this sample, this clonotype turned up a few times. The rearrangement uses TRBV7-3 and TRBJ2-3; the D gene could be TRBD1 or TRBD2 (5 bases each). This CDR3 comprises 15 residues. V lost 0 bases, J lost 4 bases, and 11 bases lay in between. CDR1 is SGHTA, CDR2 FQGTGA, per germline. CDR3 in amino acids: CASSLTSRGPDTQYF. The CDR3 region has the DNA TGTGCCAGCAGCTTAACTAGTCGGGGCCCAGATACGCAGTATTTT.

This clonotype was detected a few times. The V call is TRBV6-5, the J call TRBJ2-7, with 8 bases aligning to TRBD1. The CDR3 has 16 residues. Germline V lookup: CDR1 MNHEY, CDR2 SVGAGI. V was clipped by 0 bases and J by 0 bases; unmatched bases: 4. The CDR3 DNA is TGTGCCAGCAGTTACTCGGGGACAGGATTCTCCTACGAGCAGTACTTC. It translates to CASSYSGTGFSYEQYF.

Ten or more counts support this clonotype. The rearrangement uses TRBV20-1 and TRBJ2-1, with TRBD1 matching over 10 bases. Germline CDR1 DFQATT, CDR2 SNEGSKA (reference sequence). The V and J ends lost 5 bases and 5 bases, in that order; junction bases with no gene match: 3. This CDR3 contains 13 residues. The CDR3 sequence: CSARGTGDNEQFF. The CDR3 nucleotides are TGCAGTGCTCGGGGGACAGGGGACAATGAGCAGTTCTTC.

CDR3 in DNA: TGTGCCAGCAGCGTAGTGGGACTAGCGGGGGTCACAGATACGCAGTATTTT. Translation: CASSVVGLAGVTDTQYF. This chain uses TRBV9 with TRBJ2-3; 14 nucleotides agree with TRBD2. V shed 0 bases and J 2 bases; nucleotides not matched to a gene: 2. Germline V gene data show CDR1 as SGDLS and CDR2 as YYNGEE. The CDR3 loop spans 17 amino acids.

This clonotype was counted between two and nine times. The chain recombines TRBV12-3 or TRBV12-4 with TRBJ2-5, with D perhaps assigned TRBD1 or TRBD2 (5 bases each). V was cut by 2 bases and J by 3 bases, with 10 bases left in between. This CDR3 is 14 amino acids long. This CDR3 is CASSLMRGKETQYF. The CDR3 DNA follows: TGTGCCAGCAGTTTAATGAGGGGAAAAGAGACCCAGTACTTC.

In its sample, this clonotype was seen a few times. J is TRBJ1-1 and V is TRBV30, with D perhaps matching TRBD1 (5 bases). CDR1 is GTSNPN and CDR2 is SVGIG in the germline V gene (reference sequence). The CDR3 contains 11 residues. V was trimmed by 4 bases and J by 13 bases, leaving 16 bases between them. The CDR3 nucleotides are TGTGCCTGGACGGACCACTTTAGGGGTTTCTTT. Translation gives CAWTDHFRGFF.

In this sample, this clonotype turned up a few times. The chain joins TRBV29-1 to TRBJ2-7; 12 bases match TRBD2. V was clipped by 3 bases and J by 1 base; unmatched bases: 4. The CDR3 contains 15 residues. The V gene's germline CDR1 is SQVTM and CDR2 ANQGSEA. The chain's CDR3 is CSVDGTSGSSYEQYF. The CDR3 coding sequence is TGCAGCGTTGATGGGACTAGCGGGTCGTCCTACGAGCAGTACTTC.

CDR3 in amino acids: CASSLFGKWELYGYTF. DNA for the CDR3: TGTGCCAGCAGTTTATTTGGGAAGTGGGAGCTCTATGGCTACACCTTC. The genes are TRBV28 and TRBJ1-2; D is ambiguous. Trimming left V 1 base short and J 4 bases short, with 16 bases between. The CDR3 extends over 16 amino acids. CDR1 and CDR2 from the germline V gene are MDHEN and SYDVKM.

The sample holds a few counts of this clonotype. The chain uses TRBV9 and TRBJ2-1, with 7 bases matching TRBD2. Germline loops: CDR1 SGDLS, CDR2 YYNGEE. The J segment lost 3 bases and the V segment lost 2 bases, leaving 11 bases of the junction unmatched. The CDR3 length is 17 residues. In DNA form, the CDR3 reads TGTGCCAGCAGCGTCCCTAGAACGGGAGGTCGCTACAATGAGCAGTTCTTC. It specifies CASSVPRTGGRYNEQFF.

This clonotype was seen a handful of times. The chain couples TRBV5-1 to TRBJ2-5; 8 nucleotides agree with TRBD2. This CDR3 contains 14 residues. The J segment lost 5 bases and the V segment lost 0 bases, leaving 3 bases of the junction unmatched. Germline V gene lookup returns CDR1 SGHRS and CDR2 YFSETQ. CDR3 sequence: CASSLAGGMETQYF. CDR3 nucleotide sequence: TGCGCCAGCAGCTTGGCGGGGGGGATGGAGACCCAGTACTTC.

The gene calls are TRBV2 and TRBJ2-7, with TRBD2 matching over 13 bases. Germline CDR1 and CDR2: SNHLY and FYNNEI. The CDR3 length is 14 residues. Trimming removed 11 bases from V and 3 bases from J; junction bases left unmatched: 7. The CDR3 loop is CACSTSGGFYEQYF. The CDR3 DNA is TGTGCCTGCTCGACTAGCGGGGGGTTCTACGAGCAGTACTTC.

The sample holds a few counts of this clonotype. The chain is built from TRBV4-1 and TRBJ1-4; no clear D gene. In germline, CDR1 is MGHRA, CDR2 YSYEKL. The ends were cut back, 2 bases at V and 5 bases at J, with 12 bases in the middle. The CDR3 covers 15 residues. The CDR3 DNA sequence: TGCGCCAGCAGCCAAAGTAGCAGAGAGAATGAAAAACTGTTTTTT. Translating gives CASSQSSRENEKLFF.

This clonotype was observed a handful of times. This rearrangement joins TRBV5-1 to TRBJ2-7, with D perhaps matching TRBD2 (7 bases). This CDR3 is 18 amino acids long. The V gene lost 4 bases and the J gene lost 6 bases, with 29 bases spanning the gap. Germline V gives CDR1 SGHRS, CDR2 YFSETQ. CDR3 coding DNA: TGCGCCAGCAGCCCTAGAGTTGGACAGAGCAGCGGGAATCGCGAGCAGTACTTC. This translates into CASSPRVGQSSGNREQYF.

This clonotype was recorded a few times. One junction end disagrees with the germline gene, perhaps due to a read error. This chain links TRBV11-2 with TRBJ1-5, with D possibly TRBD1 on 6 matching bases. This CDR3 region has 14 residues. Looked up from germline, CDR1 is SGHAT and CDR2 is FQNNGV. CDR3: CASSLGGGKWSQHF. The CDR3 DNA follows: TGTGCCAGCAGTTTAGGGGGGGGCAAATGGAGTCAGCATTTT.

Only a few counts were recorded for this clonotype. The chain has TRBV7-8 and TRBJ2-7; D is perhaps TRBD2 (6 bases). Germline V CDR1 and CDR2: SGHVS, FQNEAQ. The V and J ends lost 3 bases and 5 bases respectively, with 14 bases between them. The CDR3 totals 14 residues. The CDR3 is CASSFMVGGHEQYF. In nucleotides, the CDR3 is TGTGCCAGCAGCTTTATGGTTGGAGGGCACGAGCAGTACTTC. Full variable domain (remainder filled in from reference TRBV7-8 and TRBJ2-7): GAGVSQSPRYKVAKRGQDVALRCDPISGHVSLFWYQQALGQGPEFLTYFQNEAQLDKSGLPSDRFFAERPEGSVSTLKIQRTQQEDSAVYLCASSFMVGGHEQYFGPGTRLTVT.

This rearrangement joins TRBV20-1 to TRBJ1-5; tentative D call: TRBD1 (6 bases). This CDR3 spans 15 amino acids. V lost 0 bases and J 8 bases, leaving 17 bases between the germline ends. In germline, CDR1 is DFQATT, CDR2 SNEGSKA (reference sequence). CDR3 in DNA: TGCAGTGCTAGAGAGGGTTCGACAGGTCTCGAGCCCCAGCATTTT. Amino acids: CSAREGSTGLEPQHF.

The rearrangement joins TRBV21-1 to TRBJ2-1; TRBD2 is taken as the D call from the table, unchecked against the DNA. TRBV21-1 is a pseudogene locus. The CDR3 extends over 20 amino acids. CDR3 sequence: CASSKLYHPTSGRAIHEQFF. DNA for the CDR3: TGTGCCAGCAGCAAATTGTACCATCCGACTAGCGGGAGGGCGATCCATGAGCAGTTCTTC.